Below, one TCR beta chain is given with its context. The data stem from a study of shared clonotypes between healthy human individuals. Study-level background: The donors, a couple of women and a few men, were aged 18 to 49.

An assay was performed, and its level was deep. Measured with immunoSEQ multiplex PCR; TCRdb has only the in-frame clones, and not every one. The table has about 480,000 clones, about 75% seen once. There were only Caucasian adults among the donors, and all lived in Nashville, Tennessee. The sequence came from a woman aged 40 to 50 in good health. Some clones in this sample may be carry-over from other donors' samples. Sample: PBMCs.

The CDR3 nucleotides are TGTGCCAGCAGTTTTTTGGGGGTAGGCAAAAACATTCAGTACTTC. Amino acid sequence: CASSFLGVGKNIQYF. The chain recombines TRBV27 with TRBJ2-4; D may correspond to TRBD1 or TRBD2 (5 bases each). Germline CDR1 MNHEY, CDR2 SMNVEV (reference sequence). The ends were cut back, 3 bases at V and 3 bases at J, with 12 bases in the middle. The length of the CDR3 is 15 residues.